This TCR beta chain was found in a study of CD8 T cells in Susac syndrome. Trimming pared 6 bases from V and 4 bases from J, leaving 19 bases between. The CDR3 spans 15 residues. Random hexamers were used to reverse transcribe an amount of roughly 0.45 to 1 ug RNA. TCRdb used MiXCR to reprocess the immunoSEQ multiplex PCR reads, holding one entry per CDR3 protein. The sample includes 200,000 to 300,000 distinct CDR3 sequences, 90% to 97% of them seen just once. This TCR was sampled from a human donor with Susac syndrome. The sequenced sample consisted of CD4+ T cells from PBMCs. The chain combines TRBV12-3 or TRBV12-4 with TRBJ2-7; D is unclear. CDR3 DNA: TGTGCCAGCAGCAATCCCACCGGAAGTTTTTACGAGCAGTACTTC. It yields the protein CASSNPTGSFYEQYF.